The 14 T cell receptor beta chains below come from one sample, sequenced in a study of T cell responses to AZD1222 COVID-19 vaccine (dated by TCRdb to about 2021). Library construction relied on the immunoSEQ multiplex PCR assay. TCRdb mirrors the immuneACCESS table, restricted to in-frame sequences. Some clones are absent from its copies; in checked studies, under half trace to an unresolved V gene, and the reason for the others is unknown. This sample lists some 120,000 clones; more than 75% were detected once. Clones ranked in the top ten supply roughly 7.7% of the sample. This specimen's time point label, per the study, means: baseline before first vaccination. Sequenced material: peripheral blood, taken on day 0 of AZD1222 vaccination. The receptors originated from an adult in good health.

CDR3 DNA: TGTGCCAGCAGTTCTTTAGCGGGGGCCGGCGGCATTCAGTACTTC. This sequence encodes CASSSLAGAGGIQYF. The V gene is TRBV6-5, the J gene TRBJ2-4; TRBD2 aligns across 9 bases. Looked up from germline, CDR1 is MNHEY and CDR2 is SVGAGI. The CDR3 has 15 residues. V shed 4 bases and J 9 bases; nucleotides not matched to a gene: 10.

The rearrangement joins TRBV7-9 to TRBJ1-4, with 7 positions matching TRBD1. With 4 bases clipped from V and 8 bases from J, the junction kept 13 bases outside the gene matches. The CDR3 length is 16 residues. Germline CDR1 SEHNR, CDR2 FQNEAQ (reference sequence). In DNA form, the CDR3 reads TGTGCCAGCAGCTCCACATTCGACAGGGTGGAAGAAAAACTGTTTTTT. Translation gives CASSSTFDRVEEKLFF.

V gene TRBV4-1 combines with J gene TRBJ1-6, with TRBD1 matching over 9 bases. This CDR3 has 20 residues. V lost 0 bases to trimming and J lost 0 bases; unmatched junction nucleotides: 9. Germline CDR1 reads MGHRA; CDR2 reads YSYEKL. CDR3 sequence (DNA): TGCGCCAGCAGCCAAGATAAGAAGGGACAGGGTTTCTCCTATAATTCACCCCTCCACTTT. Its protein is CASSQDKKGQGFSYNSPLHF.

This sequence joins TRBV28 and TRBJ1-5; perhaps TRBD1 as D (5 bases). Deletions cut 6 bases from V and 7 bases from J, with 13 bases between. Germline-derived CDR1 and CDR2 are MDHEN and SYDVKM. The CDR3 extends over 13 amino acids. The CDR3 region is CASRSPPGQPQHF. CDR3 in DNA: TGTGCCAGCAGGTCCCCTCCAGGGCAGCCCCAGCATTTT.

The chain uses TRBV19 and TRBJ1-5, with D uncertain. The ends were cut back, 4 bases at V and 4 bases at J, with 8 bases in the middle. The CDR3 spans 13 residues. Per germline, CDR1 LNHDA and CDR2 SQIVND (reference sequence). In nucleotides, the CDR3 is TGTGCCAGTAGTACCCCCAGGAATCAGCCCCAGCATTTT. Translated, it gives CASSTPRNQPQHF.

The CDR3 sequence: CASSPAVEETF. DNA for the CDR3: TGTGCCAGCAGCCCCGCGGTGGAGGAGACCTTC. The chain employs TRBV13 and TRBJ1-2; no clear D gene. Germline V CDR1 and CDR2: PRHDT, FYEKMQ (reference sequence). CDR3 length equals 11 residues. Trimming pared 5 bases from V and 14 bases from J, leaving 15 bases between.

The V gene is TRBV7-2, the J gene TRBJ2-3, with 9 positions matching TRBD2. This CDR3 has 16 residues. Germline V gene lookup returns CDR1 SGHTA and CDR2 FQGNSA. The junction had 9 bases not matched to a gene; V was cut back by 3 bases and J by 5 bases. The CDR3 is CASSFWREGLRDTQYF. The CDR3 coding sequence is TGTGCCAGCAGCTTCTGGCGGGAGGGCCTTAGAGATACGCAGTATTTT.

The count of this clone is one. V usage is TRBV15 and J usage is TRBJ2-5; TRBD2 aligns across 15 bases. Trimming took 5 bases from V and 3 from J; bases not matched to a gene: 16. Per germline, CDR1 LNHNV and CDR2 YYDKDF (reference sequence). The CDR3 spans 20 residues. CDR3 nucleotide sequence: TGTGCCACCAGCGCCCGGATTATCGGACTAGCGGGAGGGCCCGAAGAGACCCAGTACTTC. Protein product: CATSARIIGLAGGPEETQYF. The full variable domain, completed using reference TRBV15 and TRBJ2-5, is DAMVIQNPRYQVTQFGKPVTLSCSQTLNHNVMYWYQQKSSQAPKLLFHYYDKDFNNEADTPDNFQSRRPNTSFCFLDIRSPGLGDTAMYLCATSARIIGLAGGPEETQYFGPGTRLLVL.

This clone was seen only a few times. The chain employs TRBV6-4 and TRBJ1-3; no definite D call. The CDR3 loop spans 13 amino acids. From germline, CDR1 is MRHNA and CDR2 SNTAGT. The V gene lost 3 bases and the J gene lost 2 bases, with 5 bases spanning the gap. The CDR3 here is CASSEVAGNTIYF. The CDR3 DNA is TGTGCCAGCAGTGAGGTAGCTGGAAACACCATATATTTT.

The chain uses TRBV24-1 and TRBJ2-5, with 7 bases aligning to TRBD2. The CDR3 length is 15 residues. J lost 4 bases, V lost 4 bases, and 8 bases had no gene match. Germline V CDR1 and CDR2: KGHDR, SFDVKD. CDR3 sequence (DNA): TGTGCCACCAGTGAGGACGGGAGGAGAGGAGAGACCCAGTACTTC. Its protein is CATSEDGRRGETQYF.

The rearrangement joins TRBV10-2 to TRBJ2-1, with 9 bases identical to TRBD1. CDR1 and CDR2 from the germline V gene are WSHSY and SAAADI. The V and J ends lost 6 bases and 3 bases, in that order; junction bases with no gene match: 12. The CDR3 extends over 17 amino acids. CDR3 residues: CASSHKSGTGLYNEQFF. The CDR3 DNA reads as TGCGCCAGCAGCCACAAGTCCGGGACAGGGCTCTACAATGAGCAGTTCTTC.

This clone has just one count. V usage is TRBV30 and J usage is TRBJ1-5; D remains unclear. CDR1 GTSNPN and CDR2 SVGIG come from the germline V gene (reference sequence). The CDR3 has 13 amino acids. V lost 2 bases and J lost 9, with 14 bases in between. The CDR3: CAWSPVARGPQHF. The CDR3, as DNA: TGTGCCTGGAGTCCGGTCGCGCGGGGGCCCCAGCATTTT.

This clone appeared many times. The genes are TRBV9 and TRBJ1-6, with 8 bases fitting TRBD1. CDR1 and CDR2 from the germline V gene are SGDLS and YYNGEE. The CDR3 contains 13 residues. The V gene end was trimmed by 5 bases and the J gene end by 9 bases; junction bases not matched to a gene: 4. The chain's CDR3 is CASSQGAGSPLHF. The CDR3 DNA follows: TGTGCCAGCAGTCAGGGGGCGGGTTCACCCCTCCACTTT.

V usage is TRBV3-1 (or the pseudogene TRBV3-2) and J usage is TRBJ2-7; D is unresolved. Deletions cut 4 bases from V and 0 bases from J, with 7 bases between. The CDR3 consists of 13 residues. Germline assignment: CDR1 LGHDT and CDR2 YNNKEL (reference sequence). CDR3 region: CASSRVGSYEQYF. The CDR3 DNA reads as TGTGCCAGCAGCCGCGTCGGCTCCTACGAGCAGTACTTC.